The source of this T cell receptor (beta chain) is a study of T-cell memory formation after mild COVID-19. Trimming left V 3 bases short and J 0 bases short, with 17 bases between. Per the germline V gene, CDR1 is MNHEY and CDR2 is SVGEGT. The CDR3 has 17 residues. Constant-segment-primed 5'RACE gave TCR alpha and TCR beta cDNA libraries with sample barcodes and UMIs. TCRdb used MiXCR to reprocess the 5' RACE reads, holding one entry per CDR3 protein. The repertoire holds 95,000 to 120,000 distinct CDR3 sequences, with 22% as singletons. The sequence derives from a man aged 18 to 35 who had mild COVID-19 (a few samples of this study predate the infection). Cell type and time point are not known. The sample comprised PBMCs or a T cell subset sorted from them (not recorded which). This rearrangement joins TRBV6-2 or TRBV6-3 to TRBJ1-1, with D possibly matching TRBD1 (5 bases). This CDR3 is CASSYFGAGSMNTEAFF. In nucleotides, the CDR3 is TGTGCCAGCAGTTATTTCGGGGCAGGCTCCATGAACACTGAAGCTTTCTTT.